This T cell receptor (beta chain) stems from a study of beta chain features in type 1 diabetes. This clone was seen a handful of times. Its cognate antigen is unknown. All of the isolated RNA was reverse transcribed, so expressed TCRB transcripts were sequenced. The protocol was immunoSEQ multiplex PCR, while the TCRdb copy is restricted to in-frame clones and leaves out a portion. The sample consists of around 180,000 clones, less than 10% of them appearing once. There was one heparinised blood draw per donor, averaging around 120 mL. Staining for CD45RO/CCR7/CD25/CD127/CD95/CD27 allowed sorting of CD4+ naive, central memory, regulatory and stem cell-like memory cells. Study-level findings and limits: Across patients, naive, central memory and Treg TCRB repertoires exhibited apparently greater similarity than was observed across healthy donors. Equally in patients and controls, PCR might preferentially amplify shorter templates. Moderately but significantly shorter TCRB CDR3s were found in Type 1 diabetes patients in all four CD4+ subsets.

The sequence was collected from a man between 18 and 29 years old with type 1 diabetes. The sequenced sample consisted of central memory CD4+ T cells from blood.

Here the CDR3 DNA reads TGTGCCAGCAGCGATAGATCAGATACGCAGTATTTT. Its protein product is CASSDRSDTQYF. V gene TRBV2 combines with J gene TRBJ2-3; D is uncertain. Germline-derived CDR1 and CDR2 are SNHLY and FYNNEI. There are 12 residues in the CDR3. V was clipped by 6 bases and J by 4 bases, with 8 bases between them.